Listed below are T cell receptor beta chains from one sample, sequenced in a study of identical twins. TCRdb used MiXCR to reprocess the 5' RACE reads, holding one entry per CDR3 protein. The data show roughly 480,000 distinct CDR3 sequences, 24% seen once. These data were also filed under a second study, of T cells expressing NK-cell markers.

Sequencing input: CD4+ T cells sorted from blood. These receptors originate from a woman younger than 35 in good health. CDR3s include the opening cysteine and the closing phenylalanine or tryptophan. A D gene is named only where the DNA matches it firmly. Clone size is given for some rows only: seen once, a few or many times, or a class if the clone is expanded.

D gene,V gene,clone size,J gene,CDR3 DNA,CDR3 protein
-,TRBV20-1,few,TRBJ1-1,TGCAGTGCTATTGGACTGCTGAACACTGAAGCTTTCTTT,CSAIGLLNTEAFF
-,TRBV12-3/TRBV12-4,few,TRBJ1-2,TGTGCCAGCAGCTTCCGACAGAGCTATGGCTACACCTTC,CASSFRQSYGYTF
-,TRBV5-1,few,TRBJ2-1,TGCGCCAGCAGCTTGGACCCAGTTGGCTCCTACAATGAGCAGTTCTTC,CASSLDPVGSYNEQFF
TRBD2,TRBV14,few,TRBJ2-3,TGTGCCAGCAGTCGCGGGAGTGAGGATACGCAGTATTTT,CASSRGSEDTQYF
-,TRBV12-3/TRBV12-4,few,TRBJ1-6,TGTGCCAGCAGCCGAGATTTTGGGAGTTCACCCCTCCACTTT,CASSRDFGSSPLHF
-,TRBV20-1,-,TRBJ1-1,TGCAGTGTTGAGCAGCAACCCGGCGCTTTCTTT,CSVEQQPGAFF
-,TRBV6-5,few,TRBJ1-2,TGTGCCAGCAGTTACAGGGCAGGGGTCTCCTATGGCTACACCTTC,CASSYRAGVSYGYTF
-,TRBV9,-,TRBJ2-6,TGTGCCAGCAGCGTAGTTGCCCGCTCTGGGGCCAACGTCCTGACTTTC,CASSVVARSGANVLTF
-,TRBV20-1,-,TRBJ1-3,TGCAGTGCGTCTCGGACGGACGGAAACACCATATATTTT,CSASRTDGNTIYF
TRBD2,TRBV7-9,few,TRBJ2-1,TGTGCCAGCAGCGCCGGGACTAGCGGGCTTGAGCAGTTCTTC,CASSAGTSGLEQFF
-,TRBV20-1,few,TRBJ2-2,TGCAGTGCTAGAGGACAGGTCCCGAACACCGGGGAGCTGTTTTTT,CSARGQVPNTGELFF
-,TRBV20-1,many,TRBJ2-1,TGCAGTGCTAGAAAAACAGCCAGTTCCTTCAATGAGCAGTTCTTC,CSARKTASSFNEQFF
TRBD2,TRBV4-3,-,TRBJ2-7,TGCGCCAGCAGCCAAATAGCTAGCGGGGGTAGCTCCTACGAGCAGTACTTC,CASSQIASGGSSYEQYF
-,TRBV20-1,-,TRBJ2-5,TGCAGTGCCGTTCCGGGGGCTCCGAACCAAGAGACCCAGTACTTC,CSAVPGAPNQETQYF
-,TRBV15,-,TRBJ2-7,TGTGCCACCAGCAGTATAGGAAGCTCCTACGAGCAGTACTTC,CATSSIGSSYEQYF
-,TRBV9,-,TRBJ2-1,TGTGCCAGCAGCGTAGGCGGGACTGGGGTCAATGAGCAGTTCTTC,CASSVGGTGVNEQFF
-,TRBV3-1,many,TRBJ2-5,TGTGCCAGCAGCCAAGATCGAGAGACCCAGTACTTC,CASSQDRETQYF
-,TRBV3-1,-,TRBJ2-7,TGTGCCAGCAGCCAAGGACTAGAATACGAGCAGTACTTC,CASSQGLEYEQYF
-,TRBV5-1,many,TRBJ2-7,TGCGCCAGCAGTATAGGGCTCACGTACGAGCAGTACTTC,CASSIGLTYEQYF
TRBD2,TRBV20-1,few,TRBJ2-3,TGCAGTGCTACACGGAGAGAAGCGGGGGGAGCAGATACGCAGTATTTT,CSATRREAGGADTQYF
-,TRBV3-1,-,TRBJ1-2,TGTGCCAGCAGCCAAGTAGAAGGTTTGGGCTACACCTTC,CASSQVEGLGYTF
-,TRBV5-6,many,TRBJ2-1,TGTGCCAGCAGCTTGGTCTCCTACAATGAGCAGTTCTTC,CASSLVSYNEQFF
-,TRBV12-3/TRBV12-4,few,TRBJ2-1,TGTGCCAGCAGTCCGGGGACCCTAGCGAATAATGAGCAGTTCTTC,CASSPGTLANNEQFF
TRBD1,TRBV9,few,TRBJ1-1,TGTGCCAGCAGCGCCGGGACAGACAGAACAGAAGCTTTCTTT,CASSAGTDRTEAFF
-,TRBV6-1,-,TRBJ1-1,TGTGCCAGCAGTACAAGGACGGAGAACACTGAAGCTTTCTTT,CASSTRTENTEAFF
-,TRBV20-1,-,TRBJ1-6,TGCAGTGCTAGCATCGGTGTAAGGACTTCACCCCTCCACTTT,CSASIGVRTSPLHF
TRBD1,TRBV20-1,-,TRBJ2-7,TGCAGTGCGGGGACAGGAAGAGGATACGAGCAGTACTTC,CSAGTGRGYEQYF
TRBD2,TRBV12-3/TRBV12-4,-,TRBJ2-7,TGTGCCAGCAGTCTAGTAGCGGGACCCTACGAGCAGTACTTC,CASSLVAGPYEQYF
TRBD2,TRBV29-1,-,TRBJ2-5,TGCAGCGTTGGCGCGGGGGGGGCGACCCAGTACTTC,CSVGAGGATQYF
-,TRBV12-3/TRBV12-4,few,TRBJ2-1,TGTGCCAGCAGTTTACCGCAGGGGGGAAACAATGAGCAGTTCTTC,CASSLPQGGNNEQFF
-,TRBV5-5,-,TRBJ2-7,TGTGCCAGCAGCTTACCGGAATCCAGGGTCTCCTACGAGCAGTACTTC,CASSLPESRVSYEQYF
-,TRBV2,-,TRBJ1-1,TGTGCCAGCAGTGAACCGAGGACCCCCGGCACTGAAGCTTTCTTT,CASSEPRTPGTEAFF
TRBD1,TRBV6-5,-,TRBJ1-1,TGTGCCAGCAGTTACCGGACAGGGAACACTGAAGCTTTCTTT,CASSYRTGNTEAFF
TRBD2,TRBV6-1,-,TRBJ2-3,TGTGCCAGCAGTGACACCTCAAGACTAGCGGGGGGCACAGATACGCAGTATTTT,CASSDTSRLAGGTDTQYF
TRBD1,TRBV29-1,many,TRBJ2-7,TGCAGCGTTCTCCGGGACAGGGGCCACGAGCAGTACTTC,CSVLRDRGHEQYF
-,TRBV15,few,TRBJ2-2,TGTGCCACCAGCAGGGACACCGGGGAGCTGTTTTTT,CATSRDTGELFF
-,TRBV6-5,-,TRBJ1-1,TGTGCCAGCAGTTACGCCGGAGGGGTTGGCGCTGAAGCTTTCTTT,CASSYAGGVGAEAFF
TRBD1,TRBV5-1,few,TRBJ1-2,TGCGCCAGCAGCTCGGAGACAGGGGCGGTGTACTATGGCTACACCTTC,CASSSETGAVYYGYTF
-,TRBV20-1,few,TRBJ2-1,TGCAGTGCCCCACCTGGGGGACATTACAATGAGCAGTTCTTC,CSAPPGGHYNEQFF
-,TRBV5-1,few,TRBJ2-2,TGCGCCAGCAGCTTGGTGGTAGGACCCGGGGAGCTGTTTTTT,CASSLVVGPGELFF
-,TRBV15,few,TRBJ2-7,TGTGCCACCAGCAGATATCGCGATAGCTCCTACGAGCAGTACTTC,CATSRYRDSSYEQYF
-,TRBV6-5,few,TRBJ1-5,TGTGCCAGCAGTTACTATTTGCCAGAAGTTCATCAGCCCCAGCATTTT,CASSYYLPEVHQPQHF
-,TRBV5-5,-,TRBJ1-6,TGTGCCAGCAGCTTGGGAGGAGGGGGAAGCTCCTATAATTCACCCCTCCACTTT,CASSLGGGGSSYNSPLHF
-,TRBV12-3/TRBV12-4,few,TRBJ2-1,TGTGCCAGCAGCCCCTCGTGGGATGAGCAGTTCTTC,CASSPSWDEQFF
-,TRBV5-1,-,TRBJ2-2,TGCGCCAGCAGCCCACCTTTCCCGGGGGAGCTGTTTTTT,CASSPPFPGELFF
-,TRBV20-1,few,TRBJ2-7,TGCAGTGCTATGCCTAGCAGTTGGGAGCAGTACTTC,CSAMPSSWEQYF